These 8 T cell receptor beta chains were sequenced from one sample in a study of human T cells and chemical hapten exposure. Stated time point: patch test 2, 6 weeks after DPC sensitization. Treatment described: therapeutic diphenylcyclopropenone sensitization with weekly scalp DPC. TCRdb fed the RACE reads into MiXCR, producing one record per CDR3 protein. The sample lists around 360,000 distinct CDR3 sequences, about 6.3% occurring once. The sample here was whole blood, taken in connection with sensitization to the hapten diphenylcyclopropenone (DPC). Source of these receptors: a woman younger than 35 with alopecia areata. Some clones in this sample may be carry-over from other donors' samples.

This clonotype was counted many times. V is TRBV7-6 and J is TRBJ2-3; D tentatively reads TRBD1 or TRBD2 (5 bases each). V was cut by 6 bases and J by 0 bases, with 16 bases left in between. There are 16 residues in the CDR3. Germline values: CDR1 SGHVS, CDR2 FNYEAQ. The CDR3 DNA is TGTGCCAGCAGTTCTCCCGAGGGACCTAGCACAGATACGCAGTATTTT. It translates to CASSSPEGPSTDTQYF.

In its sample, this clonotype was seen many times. The CDR3 region has the DNA TGTGCCAGCAGCTTGATGCCGGGCAGGACAGATACGCAGTATTTT. Its protein is CASSLMPGRTDTQYF. This chain connects TRBV7-2 to TRBJ2-3, with unresolved D. Trimming took off 3 bases at V and 3 bases at J, with 13 bases between the two ends. The CDR3 is made up of 15 amino acids. In germline, CDR1 is SGHTA, CDR2 FQGNSA.

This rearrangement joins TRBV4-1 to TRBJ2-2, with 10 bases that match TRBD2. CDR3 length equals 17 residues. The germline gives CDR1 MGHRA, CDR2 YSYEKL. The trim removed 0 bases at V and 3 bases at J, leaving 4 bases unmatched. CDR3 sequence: CASSQERLAGYTGELFF. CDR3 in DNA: TGCGCCAGCAGCCAAGAAAGACTAGCGGGTTACACCGGGGAGCTGTTTTTT.

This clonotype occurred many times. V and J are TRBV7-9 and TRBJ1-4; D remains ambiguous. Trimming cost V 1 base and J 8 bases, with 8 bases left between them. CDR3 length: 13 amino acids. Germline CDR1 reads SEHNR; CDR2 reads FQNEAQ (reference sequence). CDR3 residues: CASSLDGEEKLFF. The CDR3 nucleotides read TGTGCCAGCAGCTTAGACGGGGAGGAAAAACTGTTTTTT.

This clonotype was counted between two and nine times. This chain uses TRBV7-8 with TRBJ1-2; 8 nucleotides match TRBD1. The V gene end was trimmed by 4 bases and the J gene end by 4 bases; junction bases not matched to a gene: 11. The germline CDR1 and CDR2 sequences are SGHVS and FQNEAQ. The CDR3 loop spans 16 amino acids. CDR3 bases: TGTGCCAGCAGCTCCTCTGGACAGGGATGGAGCTATGGCTACACCTTC. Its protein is CASSSSGQGWSYGYTF.

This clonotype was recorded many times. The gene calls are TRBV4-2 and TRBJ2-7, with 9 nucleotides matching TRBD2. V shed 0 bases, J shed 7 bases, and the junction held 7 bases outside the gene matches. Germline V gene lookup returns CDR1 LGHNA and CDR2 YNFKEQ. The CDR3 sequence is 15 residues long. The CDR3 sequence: CASSQDEGSGGEQYF. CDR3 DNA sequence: TGTGCCAGCAGCCAAGATGAGGGTAGCGGGGGAGAGCAGTACTTC.

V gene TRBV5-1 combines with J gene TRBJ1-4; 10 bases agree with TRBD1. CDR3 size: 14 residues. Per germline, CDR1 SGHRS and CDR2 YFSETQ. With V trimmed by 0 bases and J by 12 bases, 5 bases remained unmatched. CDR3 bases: TGCGCCAGCAGCTTGGAACCGGGACAGGGGCAACTGTTTTTT. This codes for CASSLEPGQGQLFF.

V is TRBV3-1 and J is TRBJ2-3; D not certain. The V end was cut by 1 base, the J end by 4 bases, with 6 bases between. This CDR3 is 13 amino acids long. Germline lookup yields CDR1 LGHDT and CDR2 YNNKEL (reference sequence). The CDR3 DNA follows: TGTGCCAGCAGCCAAGCAAACGCAGATACGCAGTATTTT. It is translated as CASSQANADTQYF.